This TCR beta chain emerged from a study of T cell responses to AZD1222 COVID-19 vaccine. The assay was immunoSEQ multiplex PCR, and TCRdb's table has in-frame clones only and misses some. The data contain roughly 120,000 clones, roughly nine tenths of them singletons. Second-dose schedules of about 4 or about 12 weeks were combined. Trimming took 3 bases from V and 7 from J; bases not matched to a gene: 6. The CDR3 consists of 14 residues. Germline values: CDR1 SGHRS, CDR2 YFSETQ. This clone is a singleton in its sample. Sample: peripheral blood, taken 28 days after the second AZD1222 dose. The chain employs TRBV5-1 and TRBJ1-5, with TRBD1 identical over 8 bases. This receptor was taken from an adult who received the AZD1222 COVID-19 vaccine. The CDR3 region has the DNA TGCGCCAGCAGCTATGGACAGGGTGGGCAGCCCCAGCATTTT. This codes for CASSYGQGGQPQHF.